This T cell receptor (beta chain) was sequenced for a study of blood T cell repertoires in COVID-19. As for the study in general: In each case, the material was cDNA or gDNA derived from T cells, B-cell-depleted T cells, or PBMCs.

CDR3 size: 16 residues. The V gene's germline CDR1 is LNHDA and CDR2 SQIVND (reference sequence). V was pared by 3 bases and J by 2 bases, with 17 bases between. Libraries were prepared by immunoSEQ multiplex PCR; TCRdb keeps only in-frame clonotypes and omits some of them. Of a few hundred thousand clones listed, roughly nine tenths are singletons. The chain employs TRBV19 and TRBJ2-7, with D maybe TRBD2 (6 bases). The sequenced sample was peripheral blood. The sequence was obtained from a man between 65 and 79 years old with acute or convalescent COVID-19. The CDR3 sequence: CASSIGVGGTAYEQYF. The CDR3 DNA follows: TGTGCCAGTAGTATCGGGGTTGGAGGGACGGCCTACGAGCAGTACTTC.